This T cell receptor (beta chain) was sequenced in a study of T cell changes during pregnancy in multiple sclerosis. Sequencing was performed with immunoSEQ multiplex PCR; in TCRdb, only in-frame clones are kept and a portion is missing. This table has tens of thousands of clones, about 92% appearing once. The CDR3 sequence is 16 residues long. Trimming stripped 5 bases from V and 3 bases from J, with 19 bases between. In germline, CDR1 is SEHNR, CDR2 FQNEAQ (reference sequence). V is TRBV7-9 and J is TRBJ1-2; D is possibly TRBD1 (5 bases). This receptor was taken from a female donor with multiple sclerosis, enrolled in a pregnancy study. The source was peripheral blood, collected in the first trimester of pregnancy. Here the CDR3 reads CASSQPGDLRDYGYTF. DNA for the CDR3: TGTGCCAGCAGCCAACCGGGGGACCTAAGGGACTATGGCTACACCTTC. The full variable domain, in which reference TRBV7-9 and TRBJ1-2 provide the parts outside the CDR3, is DTGVSQNPRHKITKRGQNVTFRCDPISEHNRLYWYRQTLGQGPEFLTYFQNEAQLEKSRLLSDRFSAERPKGSFSTLEIQRTEQGDSAMYLCASSQPGDLRDYGYTFGSGTRLTVV.